The rows below give T cell receptor beta chains drawn from one sample of a study of blood T cell repertoires in COVID-19. The table came from immunoSEQ multiplex PCR; TCRdb's copy has only in-frame clones and leaves some out. This table has some 200,000 clones, 85% appearing once. Sequencing was performed on peripheral blood. These receptors all come from a man aged 60-69 years with COVID-19, enrolled during active disease. The CDR3 runs from the conserved cysteine through the conserved F or W. A D gene is named only where the DNA matches it firmly. Rows give clone size only sometimes, using once, few, many, or a class for an expanded clone.

abundance: .
v_gene: TRBV18
d_gene: .
j_gene: TRBJ1-1
CDR3aa: CASSPWLGTEAFF
CDR3nt: TGTGCCAGCTCACCATGGCTTGGCACTGAAGCTTTCTTT

abundance: many
v_gene: TRBV19
d_gene: .
j_gene: TRBJ1-2
CDR3aa: CASSQAGYGYTF
CDR3nt: TGTGCCAGTAGCCAGGCAGGCTATGGCTACACCTTC

abundance: .
v_gene: TRBV5-1
d_gene: TRBD1
j_gene: TRBJ2-7
CDR3aa: CASSLGGGQRAYEQYF
CDR3nt: TGCGCCAGCAGCTTGGGTGGGGGACAGAGAGCCTACGAGCAGTACTTC

abundance: .
v_gene: TRBV2
d_gene: TRBD1
j_gene: TRBJ2-1
CDR3aa: CASRKGQSYNEQFF
CDR3nt: TGTGCCAGCAGAAAGGGACAGTCCTACAATGAGCAGTTCTTC

abundance: .
v_gene: TRBV5-1
d_gene: .
j_gene: TRBJ1-6
CDR3aa: CASSLEISSPLHF
CDR3nt: TGCGCCAGCAGCTTGGAGATCAGTTCACCCCTCCACTTT

abundance: .
v_gene: TRBV5-4
d_gene: TRBD1
j_gene: TRBJ2-1
CDR3aa: CASSARDRHNEQFF
CDR3nt: TGTGCCAGCAGCGCCCGGGACAGACACAATGAGCAGTTCTTC

abundance: .
v_gene: TRBV12-3/TRBV12-4
d_gene: TRBD2
j_gene: TRBJ2-5
CDR3aa: CASSLGLALTQYF
CDR3nt: TGTGCCAGCAGTTTGGGACTAGCCCTGACCCAGTACTTC

abundance: .
v_gene: TRBV15
d_gene: .
j_gene: TRBJ1-6
CDR3aa: CATSGQNYNSPLHF
CDR3nt: TGTGCCACCAGCGGGCAGAACTATAATTCACCCCTCCACTTT

abundance: .
v_gene: TRBV12-3/TRBV12-4
d_gene: .
j_gene: TRBJ2-7
CDR3aa: CASSSDRRDEQYF
CDR3nt: TGTGCCAGCAGTTCCGACAGGCGGGACGAGCAGTACTTC

abundance: .
v_gene: TRBV19
d_gene: TRBD1
j_gene: TRBJ2-3
CDR3aa: CAALDRQTDTQYF
CDR3nt: TGTGCGGCCTTGGACAGGCAAACAGATACGCAGTATTTT

abundance: once
v_gene: TRBV18
d_gene: .
j_gene: TRBJ1-6
CDR3aa: CASSPLNNSPLHF
CDR3nt: TGTGCCAGCTCACCCTTAAATAATTCACCCCTCCACTTT

abundance: once
v_gene: TRBV6-1
d_gene: TRBD2
j_gene: TRBJ2-1
CDR3aa: CASSETGTSGGARFF
CDR3nt: TGTGCCAGCAGTGAGACCGGGACTAGCGGGGGGGCCAGGTTCTTC

abundance: .
v_gene: TRBV29-1
d_gene: .
j_gene: TRBJ1-2
CDR3aa: CSVGGGNYGYTF
CDR3nt: TGCAGCGTTGGGGGCGGAAACTATGGCTACACCTTC

abundance: .
v_gene: TRBV6-1
d_gene: .
j_gene: TRBJ1-4
CDR3aa: CASSEYLYGRDEKLFF
CDR3nt: TGTGCCAGCAGTGAATATCTCTATGGCCGGGATGAAAAACTGTTTTTT

abundance: .
v_gene: TRBV11-2
d_gene: TRBD1
j_gene: TRBJ2-7
CDR3aa: CASSQTGGPYEQYF
CDR3nt: TGTGCCAGCAGCCAGACAGGGGGACCGTACGAGCAGTACTTC

abundance: .
v_gene: TRBV6-5
d_gene: TRBD1
j_gene: TRBJ1-4
CDR3aa: CASSRGKEKLFF
CDR3nt: TGTGCCAGTTCCAGGGGGAAGGAAAAACTGTTTTTT

abundance: .
v_gene: TRBV27
d_gene: .
j_gene: TRBJ2-2
CDR3aa: CASSSRTLTGELFF
CDR3nt: TGTGCCAGCAGTTCCCGGACACTCACCGGGGAGCTGTTTTTT

abundance: .
v_gene: TRBV11-2
d_gene: TRBD2
j_gene: TRBJ2-1
CDR3aa: CASTRREGRPEQFF
CDR3nt: TGTGCCAGCACCCGGCGGGAGGGAAGACCTGAGCAGTTCTTC

abundance: .
v_gene: TRBV5-4
d_gene: .
j_gene: TRBJ1-1
CDR3aa: CASMPGGSMNTEAFF
CDR3nt: TGTGCCAGCATGCCCGGGGGTAGCATGAACACTGAAGCTTTCTTT

abundance: .
v_gene: TRBV7-9
d_gene: TRBD1
j_gene: TRBJ1-2
CDR3aa: CASTQGAKGYTF
CDR3nt: TGTGCCAGCACTCAGGGGGCGAAGGGCTACACCTTC

abundance: .
v_gene: TRBV7-9
d_gene: .
j_gene: TRBJ1-1
CDR3aa: CASSLGQPGWTEAFF
CDR3nt: TGTGCCAGCAGCTTAGGACAGCCAGGTTGGACTGAAGCTTTCTTT

abundance: .
v_gene: TRBV4-2
d_gene: TRBD2
j_gene: TRBJ2-1
CDR3aa: CASSRGLAGENEQFF
CDR3nt: TGTGCCAGCAGCCGGGGGCTAGCGGGAGAAAATGAGCAGTTCTTC

abundance: .
v_gene: TRBV25-1
d_gene: .
j_gene: TRBJ2-6
CDR3aa: CASSESIKGANVLTF
CDR3nt: TGTGCCAGCAGTGAATCCATCAAAGGGGCCAACGTCCTGACTTTC

abundance: .
v_gene: TRBV20-1
d_gene: .
j_gene: TRBJ2-7
CDR3aa: CSARSHEQYF
CDR3nt: TGCAGTGCTAGAAGCCACGAGCAGTACTTC

abundance: .
v_gene: TRBV6-2/TRBV6-3
d_gene: TRBD1
j_gene: TRBJ1-1
CDR3aa: CASSKQGVNTEAFF
CDR3nt: TGTGCCAGCAGTAAACAGGGGGTCAACACTGAAGCTTTCTTT

abundance: .
v_gene: TRBV29-1
d_gene: .
j_gene: TRBJ1-1
CDR3aa: CSATGLTGNTEAFF
CDR3nt: TGCAGCGCCACGGGACTGACGGGGAACACTGAAGCTTTCTTT

abundance: .
v_gene: TRBV4-1
d_gene: .
j_gene: TRBJ1-4
CDR3aa: CASSQLQVEKLFF
CDR3nt: TGCGCCAGCAGCCAGCTACAGGTTGAAAAACTGTTTTTT